This T cell receptor (beta chain) emerged from a study of cytomegalovirus exposure and HLA in healthy donors. Comment on this clone: Its antigen is unidentified.

The PCR contained 60 Vbeta and 13 Jbeta primers. Repertoires were generated with immunoSEQ multiplex PCR, while TCRdb's copy carries only in-frame clones and drops some. Its clone listing holds about 170,000 clones. The CDR3 spans 15 residues. The V gene end was trimmed by 5 bases and the J gene end by 8 bases; junction bases not matched to a gene: 11. The germline V gene has CDR1 LNHNV and CDR2 YYDKDF (reference sequence). Study-level results: In a later analysis, HLA-associated beta chains showed higher expansion and lower generation probabilities than comparable chains. The study labeled 150 to 200 TCR beta chains cytomegalovirus-associated. The study found most TCR sequences rare, yet found some public TCRs in many donors. It was taken for granted in presence/absence analyses that sequencing depth across donors was roughly uniform.

The chain joins TRBV15 to TRBJ2-2; 7 bases map to TRBD1. The receptor was derived from a woman aged 18 to 35 in good health and CMV-seropositive. Source material: PBMCs. DNA of the CDR3: TGTGCCACCAGCCCCATAGACAGGGATGGAGGGGAGCTGTTTTTT. Its protein product is CATSPIDRDGGELFF.